Listed here are 4 T cell receptor beta chains from one sample, sequenced in a study of T cells after yellow fever vaccination. TCRdb ran MiXCR on the 5' RACE reads and lists one entry per CDR3 protein. The data show about 580,000 distinct CDR3 sequences, 17% seen once. This sample comprised PBMCs, obtained 5 to 6 days after the first yellow fever vaccination. The receptors originated from a man aged 18 to 35 who received the YFV17D yellow fever vaccine.

This chain connects TRBV3-1 to TRBJ2-3; the D call may be TRBD1 or TRBD2 (5 bases each). CDR1 LGHDT and CDR2 YNNKEL come from the germline V gene (reference sequence). The CDR3 consists of 17 residues. V lost 4 bases to trimming and J lost 2 bases, with 19 bases between them. CDR3 in amino acids: CASSRKGTPLNTDTQYF. CDR3 nucleotide sequence: TGTGCCAGCAGCCGGAAGGGGACCCCATTAAACACAGATACGCAGTATTTT.

This clonotype was seen only a few times. This chain links TRBV19 with TRBJ1-2, with D hard to call. Germline-derived CDR1 and CDR2 are LNHDA and SQIVND (reference sequence). The CDR3 is 11 residues long. V lost 9 bases, J lost 4 bases, and 9 bases lay in between. The CDR3 is CASRTIYGYTF. For the CDR3, the DNA is TGTGCCAGCAGGACTATCTATGGCTACACCTTC.

In this sample, this clonotype turned up many times. The chain recombines TRBV25-1 with TRBJ2-3; D is ambiguous. CDR3 length equals 13 residues. Germline V gene sequence: CDR1 MGHDK, CDR2 SYGVNS. Trimming pared 4 bases from V and 3 bases from J, leaving 8 bases between. The CDR3 nucleotides are TGTGCCAGCAGTGGAACAGCTACAGATACGCAGTATTTT. Translated: CASSGTATDTQYF. Complete variable domain (other parts from reference TRBV25-1 and TRBJ2-3): EADIYQTPRYLVIGTGKKITLECSQTMGHDKMYWYQQDPGMELHLIHYSYGVNSTEKGDLSSESTVSRIRTEHFPLTLESARPSHTSQYLCASSGTATDTQYFGPGTRLTVL.

This CDR3 reads CASSQLGGPGRTQYF. The CDR3 DNA sequence: TGTGCCAGCAGCCAATTGGGCGGGCCCGGTCGTACGCAGTATTTT. The chain couples TRBV14 to TRBJ2-3, with a weak D call TRBD2 (5 bases). V lost 2 bases and J 8 bases, leaving 17 bases between the germline ends. The CDR3 sequence is 15 residues long. Germline CDR1 SGHDN, CDR2 FVKESK. Together with reference TRBV14 and TRBJ2-3, the CDR3 gives the full variable domain: EAGVTQFPSHSVIEKGQTVTLRCDPISGHDNLYWYRRVMGKEIKFLLHFVKESKQDESGMPNNRFLAERTGGTYSTLKVQPAELEDSGVYFCASSQLGGPGRTQYFGPGTRLTVL.